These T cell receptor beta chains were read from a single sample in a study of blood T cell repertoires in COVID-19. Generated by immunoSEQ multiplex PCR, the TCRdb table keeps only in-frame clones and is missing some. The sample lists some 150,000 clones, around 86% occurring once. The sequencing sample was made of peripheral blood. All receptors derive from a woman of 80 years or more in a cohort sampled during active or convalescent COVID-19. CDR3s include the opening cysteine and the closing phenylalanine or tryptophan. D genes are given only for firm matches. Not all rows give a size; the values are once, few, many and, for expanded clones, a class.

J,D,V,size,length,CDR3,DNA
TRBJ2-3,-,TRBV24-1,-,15,CATSDGALGADTQYF,TGTGCCACCAGTGATGGGGCCTTGGGCGCAGATACGCAGTATTTT
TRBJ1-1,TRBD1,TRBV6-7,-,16,CASRAGTGRVNTEAFF,TGTGCCAGCAGAGCCGGGACAGGGAGAGTGAACACTGAAGCTTTCTTT
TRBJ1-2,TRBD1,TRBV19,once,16,CASSGQGTGYNEGYTF,TGTGCCAGTAGTGGACAGGGGACAGGTTATAACGAGGGCTACACCTTC
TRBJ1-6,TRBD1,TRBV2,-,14,CASSRTGDDSPLHF,TGTGCCAGCAGTCGGACAGGGGATGATTCACCCCTCCACTTT
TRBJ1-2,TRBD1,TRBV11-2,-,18,CASSLPGDRGTDNYGYTF,TGTGCCAGCAGCCTACCAGGAGACAGGGGTACAGATAACTATGGCTACACCTTC
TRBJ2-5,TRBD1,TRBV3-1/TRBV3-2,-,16,CASSQRGQGARETQYF,TGTGCCAGCAGCCAAAGGGGACAGGGGGCTCGGGAGACCCAGTACTTC
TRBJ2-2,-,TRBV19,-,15,CASHTGQIFTGELFF,TGTGCCAGCCACACTGGGCAGATCTTCACCGGGGAGCTGTTTTTT
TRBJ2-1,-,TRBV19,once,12,CASSIRGYEQFF,TGTGCCAGTAGTATAAGAGGGTATGAGCAGTTCTTC
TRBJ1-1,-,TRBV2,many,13,CASSEAGDSEAFF,TGTGCCAGCAGTGAAGCAGGGGATTCTGAAGCTTTCTTT
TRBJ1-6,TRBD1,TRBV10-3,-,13,CATWDRANSPLHF,TGTGCCACCTGGGACAGGGCTAATTCACCCCTCCACTTT
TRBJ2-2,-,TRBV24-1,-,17,CATSDRIRDSNTGELFF,TGTGCCACCAGTGATCGCATCCGGGACTCTAACACCGGGGAGCTGTTTTTT
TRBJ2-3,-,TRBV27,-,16,CASSVMMWQSTDTQYF,TGTGCCAGCAGTGTCATGATGTGGCAGTCCACAGATACGCAGTATTTT
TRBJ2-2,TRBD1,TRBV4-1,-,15,CASSPGQGATGELFF,TGCGCCAGCAGCCCCGGGCAGGGGGCGACCGGGGAGCTGTTTTTT
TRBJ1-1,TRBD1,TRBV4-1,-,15,CASSQGDRANTEAFF,TGCGCCAGCAGCCAGGGGGACAGGGCGAACACTGAAGCTTTCTTT
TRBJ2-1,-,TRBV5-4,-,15,CASSPTKGGWNEQFF,TGTGCCAGCAGCCCAACCAAGGGCGGGTGGAATGAGCAGTTCTTC
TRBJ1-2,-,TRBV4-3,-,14,CASSQDGQYAGYTF,TGCGCCAGCAGCCAAGATGGACAATATGCTGGCTACACCTTC
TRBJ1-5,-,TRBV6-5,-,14,CASSTGLGNQPQHF,TGTGCCAGCAGTACAGGGCTCGGCAATCAGCCCCAGCATTTT
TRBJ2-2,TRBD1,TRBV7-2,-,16,CASSLVAQGATGELFF,TGTGCCAGCAGCTTAGTCGCACAGGGGGCAACCGGGGAGCTGTTTTTT
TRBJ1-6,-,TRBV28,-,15,CASSLSGAGNSPLHF,TGTGCCAGCAGTTTATCAGGGGCCGGTAATTCACCCCTCCACTTT